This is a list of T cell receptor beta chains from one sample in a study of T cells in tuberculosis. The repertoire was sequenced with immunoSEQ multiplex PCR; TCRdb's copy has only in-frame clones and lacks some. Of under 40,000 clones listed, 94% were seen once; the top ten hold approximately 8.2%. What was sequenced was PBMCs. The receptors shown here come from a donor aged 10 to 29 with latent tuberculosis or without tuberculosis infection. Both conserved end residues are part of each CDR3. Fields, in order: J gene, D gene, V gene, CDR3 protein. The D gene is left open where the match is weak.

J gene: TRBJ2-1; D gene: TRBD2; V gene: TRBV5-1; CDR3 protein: CASSFSGRYNEQFF
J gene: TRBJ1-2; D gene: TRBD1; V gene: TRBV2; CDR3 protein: CASSEMGQGNGYTF
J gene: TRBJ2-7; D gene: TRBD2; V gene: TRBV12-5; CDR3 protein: CASGDSGRGGLSYEQYF
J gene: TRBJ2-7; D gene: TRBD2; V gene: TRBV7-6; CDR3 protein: CASSYKPTGVAGASYEQYF
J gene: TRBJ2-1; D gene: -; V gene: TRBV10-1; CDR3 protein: CASSDSKGLRDNEQFF
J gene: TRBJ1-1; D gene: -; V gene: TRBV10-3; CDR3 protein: CAISEGEELLAFF
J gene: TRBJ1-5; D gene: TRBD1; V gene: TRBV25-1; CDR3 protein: CASSEGKGAGNQPQHF
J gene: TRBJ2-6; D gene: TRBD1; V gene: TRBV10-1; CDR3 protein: CASRTGLKAAANVLTF
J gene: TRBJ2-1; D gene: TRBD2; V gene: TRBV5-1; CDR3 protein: CASSFGTSGTNEQFF
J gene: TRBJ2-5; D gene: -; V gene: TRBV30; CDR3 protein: CAWSVSRGETQYF
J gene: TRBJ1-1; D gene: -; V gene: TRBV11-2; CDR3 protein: CASSPPLYRVTEAFF
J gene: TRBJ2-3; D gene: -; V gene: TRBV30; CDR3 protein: CAWSPGLPPDTQYF
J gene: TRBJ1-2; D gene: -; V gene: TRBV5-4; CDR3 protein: CASSPNSGGYGYTF
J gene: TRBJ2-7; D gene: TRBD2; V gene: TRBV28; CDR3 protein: CASSIGTSGRAYEQYF
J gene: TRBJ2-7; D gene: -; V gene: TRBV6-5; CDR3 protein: CASRTGTDSSYEQYF
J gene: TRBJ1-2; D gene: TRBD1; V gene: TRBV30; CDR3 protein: CAWVRDRVINGYTF
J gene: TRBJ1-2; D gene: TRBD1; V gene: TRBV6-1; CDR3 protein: CASSVGTVNYGYTF
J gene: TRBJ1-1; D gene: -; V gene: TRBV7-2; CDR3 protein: CASSLLGGGNTEAFF
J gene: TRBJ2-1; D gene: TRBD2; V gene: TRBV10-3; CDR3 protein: CAISELSGRASYNEQFF
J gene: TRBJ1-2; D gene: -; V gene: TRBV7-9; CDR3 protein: CASSSVMLSGGYTF
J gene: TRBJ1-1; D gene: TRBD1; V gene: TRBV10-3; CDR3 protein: CAISMTGGTGTEAFF
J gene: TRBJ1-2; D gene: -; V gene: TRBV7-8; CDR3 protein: CASSEIRAGYGYTF
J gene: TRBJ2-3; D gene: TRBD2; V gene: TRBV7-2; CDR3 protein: CASSSYRGVVYF
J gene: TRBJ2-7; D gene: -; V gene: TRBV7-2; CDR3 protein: CASSLRGGEQYF
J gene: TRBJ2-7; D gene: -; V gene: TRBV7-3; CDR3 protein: CASSLGPGIYEQYF
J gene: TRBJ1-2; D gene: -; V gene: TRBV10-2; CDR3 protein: CASTTGNYGYTF
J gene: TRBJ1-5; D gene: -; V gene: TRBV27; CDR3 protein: CASSLLGAGEPQHF
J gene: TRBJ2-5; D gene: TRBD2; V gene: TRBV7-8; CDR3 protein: CASSTQLAGVAKTQYF